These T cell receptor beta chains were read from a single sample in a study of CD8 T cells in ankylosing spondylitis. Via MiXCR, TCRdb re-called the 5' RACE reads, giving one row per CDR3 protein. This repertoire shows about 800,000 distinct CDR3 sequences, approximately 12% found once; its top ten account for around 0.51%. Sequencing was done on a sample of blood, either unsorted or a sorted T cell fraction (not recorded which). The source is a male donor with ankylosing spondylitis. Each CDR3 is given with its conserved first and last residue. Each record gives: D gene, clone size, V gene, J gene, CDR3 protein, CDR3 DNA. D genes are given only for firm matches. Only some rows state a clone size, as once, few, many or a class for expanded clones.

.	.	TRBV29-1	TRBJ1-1	CSVGRRLNTEAFF	TGCAGCGTGGGGCGGCGGCTGAACACTGAAGCTTTCTTT
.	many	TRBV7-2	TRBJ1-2	CASSLRASYGYTF	TGCGCCAGCAGCTTAAGGGCAAGCTATGGCTACACCTTC
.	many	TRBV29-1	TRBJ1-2	CSGTTDNYGYTF	TGCAGCGGAACCACAGATAACTATGGCTACACCTTC
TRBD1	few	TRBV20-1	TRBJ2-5	CSAAPRQGRETQYF	TGCAGTGCGGCACCCCGACAGGGGAGAGAGACCCAGTACTTC
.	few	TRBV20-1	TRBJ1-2	CSADGGSGYTF	TGCAGTGCCGACGGCGGATCTGGCTACACCTTC
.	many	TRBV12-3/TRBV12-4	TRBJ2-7	CASSWFQAGRSYEQYF	TGTGCCAGCAGTTGGTTTCAAGCGGGCCGTTCCTACGAGCAGTACTTC
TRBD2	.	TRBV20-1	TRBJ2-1	CSANPRTSGYNEQFF	TGCAGTGCTAACCCAAGGACTAGCGGGTACAATGAGCAGTTCTTC
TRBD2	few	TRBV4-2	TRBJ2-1	CASSPSGVDNEQFF	TGTGCCAGCAGTCCTAGCGGGGTTGATAATGAGCAGTTCTTC
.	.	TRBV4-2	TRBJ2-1	CASSQVVESSYNEQFF	TGTGCCAGCAGCCAAGTTGTCGAGAGCTCCTACAATGAGCAGTTCTTC
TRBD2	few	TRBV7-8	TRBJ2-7	CASSLAMLSSGGLIYEQYF	TGTGCCAGCAGCTTAGCGATGTTGTCTAGCGGGGGTCTAATCTACGAGCAGTACTTC
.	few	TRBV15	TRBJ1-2	CATSFSMGGRLYTF	TGTGCCACCAGCTTCTCGATGGGGGGACGCCTATACACCTTC
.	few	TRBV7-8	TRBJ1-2	CASAPDRNYGYTF	TGTGCCAGCGCCCCGGACCGTAACTATGGCTACACCTTC
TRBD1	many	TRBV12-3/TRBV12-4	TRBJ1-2	CASSFSGTGGGGYTF	TGTGCCAGCAGTTTTTCCGGGACAGGGGGCGGTGGCTACACCTTC
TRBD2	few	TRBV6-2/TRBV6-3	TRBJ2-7	CASRSQRGVYEQYF	TGTGCCAGCAGATCCCAGCGGGGGGTCTACGAGCAGTACTTC
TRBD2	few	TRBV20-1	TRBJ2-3	CSASGGRAGEDTQYF	TGCAGTGCTAGCGGGGGGAGGGCCGGGGAAGATACGCAGTATTTT
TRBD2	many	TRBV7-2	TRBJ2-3	CASSPGGFTDTQYF	TGTGCCAGCAGCCCGGGGGGTTTCACAGATACGCAGTATTTT
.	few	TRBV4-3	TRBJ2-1	CASSQDRGFNEQFF	TGCGCCAGCAGCCAAGATAGGGGTTTCAATGAGCAGTTCTTC
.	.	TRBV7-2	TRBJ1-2	CASSLAGQSGGYTF	TGTGCCAGCAGCTTAGCGGGTCAGAGTGGAGGCTACACCTTC
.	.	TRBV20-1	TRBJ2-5	CSARETGTETQYF	TGCAGTGCTAGGGAGACGGGCACGGAGACCCAGTACTTC
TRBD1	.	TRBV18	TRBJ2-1	CASSPGQVSYNEQFF	TGTGCCAGCTCACCCGGACAGGTATCCTACAATGAGCAGTTCTTC
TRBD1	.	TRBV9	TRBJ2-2	CASSSRGTGGRELFF	TGTGCCAGCAGCTCTAGAGGGACAGGGGGAAGGGAGCTGTTTTTT
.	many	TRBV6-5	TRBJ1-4	CASSYSDIPKEKLFF	TGTGCCAGCAGTTACTCGGACATCCCCAAGGAAAAACTGTTTTTT
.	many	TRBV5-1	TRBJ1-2	CASSSYTGEQGYTF	TGCGCCAGCAGCTCATACACGGGGGAGCAAGGCTACACCTTC
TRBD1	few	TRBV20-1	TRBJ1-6	CSAYRDSNSPLHF	TGCAGTGCATACCGGGACAGCAATTCACCCCTCCACTTT
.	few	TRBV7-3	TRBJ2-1	CASSQLAWDEQFF	TGTGCCAGCAGCCAACTGGCCTGGGATGAGCAGTTCTTC
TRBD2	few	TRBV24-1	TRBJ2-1	CATSDLPPSGAYNEQFF	TGTGCCACCAGTGATTTACCCCCTAGCGGGGCTTACAATGAGCAGTTCTTC
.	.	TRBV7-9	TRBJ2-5	CASSPRLSGETQYF	TGTGCCAGCAGCCCTCGACTATCGGGAGAGACCCAGTACTTC
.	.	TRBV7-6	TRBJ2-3	CASSFDRSTQYF	TGTGCCAGCAGCTTCGACAGGTCTACGCAGTATTTT
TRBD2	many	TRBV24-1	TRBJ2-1	CATSTSGREFEQFF	TGTGCCACCAGTACTAGCGGGAGGGAGTTTGAGCAGTTCTTC
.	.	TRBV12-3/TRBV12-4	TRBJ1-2	CASSLGGMDYGYTF	TGTGCCAGCAGTTTAGGAGGGATGGACTATGGCTACACCTTC
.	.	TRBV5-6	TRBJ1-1	CASSSAQGHLNTEAFF	TGTGCCAGCAGCTCCGCCCAGGGACACCTGAACACTGAAGCTTTCTTT
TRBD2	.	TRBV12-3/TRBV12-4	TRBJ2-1	CASSLPGASGGEQFF	TGTGCCAGCAGTTTACCGGGTGCCTCGGGAGGCGAGCAGTTCTTC
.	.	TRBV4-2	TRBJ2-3	CASSPGTIEPDTQYF	TGTGCCAGCAGCCCCGGGACCATCGAGCCAGATACGCAGTATTTT
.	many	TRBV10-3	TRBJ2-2	CAISDRANTGELFF	TGTGCCATCAGTGACAGGGCGAACACCGGGGAGCTGTTTTTT
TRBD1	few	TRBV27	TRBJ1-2	CASSPQTGELSRYGYTF	TGTGCCAGCAGTCCACAGACAGGGGAATTGTCCCGCTATGGCTACACCTTC
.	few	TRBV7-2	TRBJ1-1	CASSTYYRDTKAFF	TGTGCCAGCAGCACCTACTACAGGGACACTAAAGCTTTCTTT
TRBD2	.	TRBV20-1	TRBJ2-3	CSASFGGRDTQYF	TGCAGTGCTAGTTTCGGGGGGAGGGATACGCAGTATTTT
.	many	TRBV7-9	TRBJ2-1	CASSLVREGYNEQFF	TGTGCCAGCAGCTTAGTACGGGAAGGGTACAATGAGCAGTTCTTC
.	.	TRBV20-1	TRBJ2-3	CSARPQIGTDTQYF	TGCAGTGCTAGACCTCAGATTGGGACAGATACGCAGTATTTT
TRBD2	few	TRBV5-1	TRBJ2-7	CASSSGGLAGKVEQYF	TGCGCCAGCAGCTCCGGAGGACTAGCGGGAAAGGTCGAGCAGTACTTC
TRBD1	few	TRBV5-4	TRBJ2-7	CASSPAGTGREQYF	TGTGCCAGCAGCCCTGCTGGGACAGGGAGAGAGCAGTACTTC